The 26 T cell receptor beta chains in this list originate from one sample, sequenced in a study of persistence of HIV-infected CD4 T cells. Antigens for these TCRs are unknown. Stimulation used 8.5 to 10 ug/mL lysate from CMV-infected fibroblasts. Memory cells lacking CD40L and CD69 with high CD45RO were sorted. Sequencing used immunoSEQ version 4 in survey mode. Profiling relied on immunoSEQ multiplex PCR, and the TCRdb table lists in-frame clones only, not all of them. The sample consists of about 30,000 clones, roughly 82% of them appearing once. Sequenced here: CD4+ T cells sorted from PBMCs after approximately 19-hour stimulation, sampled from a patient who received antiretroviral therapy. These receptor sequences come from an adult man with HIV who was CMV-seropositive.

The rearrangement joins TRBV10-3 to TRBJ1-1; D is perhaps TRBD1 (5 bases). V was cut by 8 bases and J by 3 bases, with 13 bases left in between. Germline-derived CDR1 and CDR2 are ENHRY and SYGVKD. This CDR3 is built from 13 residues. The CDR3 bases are TGTGCCATCCGGGGGGGACCGGACACTGAAGCTTTCTTT. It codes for CAIRGGPDTEAFF.

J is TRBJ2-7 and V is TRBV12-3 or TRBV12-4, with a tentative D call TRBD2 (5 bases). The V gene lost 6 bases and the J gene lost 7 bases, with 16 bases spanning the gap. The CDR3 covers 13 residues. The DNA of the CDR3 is TGTGCCAGCAGCCCAGGACCCAGGAGGGAGCAGTACTTC. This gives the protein CASSPGPRREQYF.

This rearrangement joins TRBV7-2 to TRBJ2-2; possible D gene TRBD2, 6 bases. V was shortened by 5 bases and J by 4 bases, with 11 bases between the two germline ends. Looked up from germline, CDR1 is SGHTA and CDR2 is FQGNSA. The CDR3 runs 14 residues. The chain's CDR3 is CASSPAGRTGELFF. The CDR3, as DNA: TGTGCCAGCAGCCCTGCGGGGCGCACCGGGGAGCTGTTTTTT.

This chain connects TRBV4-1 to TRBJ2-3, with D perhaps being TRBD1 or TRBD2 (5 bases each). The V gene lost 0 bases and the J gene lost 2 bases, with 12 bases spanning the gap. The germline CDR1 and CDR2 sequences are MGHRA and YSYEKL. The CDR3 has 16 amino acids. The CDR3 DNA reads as TGCGCCAGCAGCCAAGAGAGGTGGGGGTCCACAGATACGCAGTATTTT. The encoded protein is CASSQERWGSTDTQYF.

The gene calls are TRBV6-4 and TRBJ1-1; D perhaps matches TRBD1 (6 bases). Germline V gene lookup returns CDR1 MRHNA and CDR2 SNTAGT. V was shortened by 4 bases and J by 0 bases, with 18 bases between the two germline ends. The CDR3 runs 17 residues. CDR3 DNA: TGTGCCAGCAGTGCGGGACACGGTATATCCATGAACACTGAAGCTTTCTTT. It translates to CASSAGHGISMNTEAFF.

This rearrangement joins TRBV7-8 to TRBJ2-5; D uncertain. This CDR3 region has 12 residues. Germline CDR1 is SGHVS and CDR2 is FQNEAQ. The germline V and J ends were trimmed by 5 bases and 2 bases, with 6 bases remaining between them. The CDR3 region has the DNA TGTGCCAGCAGCCCCCAACAAGAGACCCAGTACTTC. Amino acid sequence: CASSPQQETQYF. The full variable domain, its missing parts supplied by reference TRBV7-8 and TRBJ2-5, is GAGVSQSPRYKVAKRGQDVALRCDPISGHVSLFWYQQALGQGPEFLTYFQNEAQLDKSGLPSDRFFAERPEGSVSTLKIQRTQQEDSAVYLCASSPQQETQYFGPGTRLLVL.

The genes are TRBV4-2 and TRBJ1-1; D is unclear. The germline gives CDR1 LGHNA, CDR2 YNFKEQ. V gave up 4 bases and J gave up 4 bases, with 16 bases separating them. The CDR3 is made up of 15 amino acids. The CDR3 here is CASSRDPKGSTEAFF. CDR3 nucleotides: TGTGCCAGCAGCCGTGACCCTAAGGGTAGCACTGAAGCTTTCTTT.

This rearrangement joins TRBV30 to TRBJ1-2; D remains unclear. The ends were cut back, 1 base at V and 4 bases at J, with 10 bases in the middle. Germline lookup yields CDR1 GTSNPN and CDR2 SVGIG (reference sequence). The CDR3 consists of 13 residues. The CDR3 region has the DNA TGTGCCTGGAGTGGGGATGTTCGCTATGGCTACACCTTC. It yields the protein CAWSGDVRYGYTF. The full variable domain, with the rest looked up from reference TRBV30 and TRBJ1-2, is SQTIHQWPATLVQPVGSPLSLECTVEGTSNPNLYWYRQAAGRGLQLLFYSVGIGQISSEVPQNLSASRPQDRQFILSSKKLLLSDSGFYLCAWSGDVRYGYTFGSGTRLTVV.

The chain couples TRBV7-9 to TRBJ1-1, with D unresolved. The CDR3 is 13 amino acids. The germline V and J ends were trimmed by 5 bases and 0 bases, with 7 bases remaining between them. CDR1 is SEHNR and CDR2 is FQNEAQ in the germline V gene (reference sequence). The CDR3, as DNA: TGTGCCAGCAGCCCAGACCTGAACACTGAAGCTTTCTTT. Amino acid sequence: CASSPDLNTEAFF. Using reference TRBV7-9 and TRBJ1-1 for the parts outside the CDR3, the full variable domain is DTGVSQNPRHKITKRGQNVTFRCDPISEHNRLYWYRQTLGQGPEFLTYFQNEAQLEKSRLLSDRFSAERPKGSFSTLEIQRTEQGDSAMYLCASSPDLNTEAFFGQGTRLTVV.

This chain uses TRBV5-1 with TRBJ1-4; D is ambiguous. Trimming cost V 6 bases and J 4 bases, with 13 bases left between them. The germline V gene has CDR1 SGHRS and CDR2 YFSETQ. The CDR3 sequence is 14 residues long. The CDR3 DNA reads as TGCGCCAGCACCTTAGGGCACCATAATGAAAAACTGTTTTTT. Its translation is CASTLGHHNEKLFF.

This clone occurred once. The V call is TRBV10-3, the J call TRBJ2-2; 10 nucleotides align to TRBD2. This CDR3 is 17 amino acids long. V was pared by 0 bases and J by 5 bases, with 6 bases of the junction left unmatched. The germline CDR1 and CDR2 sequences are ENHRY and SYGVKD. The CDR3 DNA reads TGTGCCATCAGTGAGTCGAAAGCGGGGGGGCCGACCGGGGAGCTGTTTTTT. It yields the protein CAISESKAGGPTGELFF.

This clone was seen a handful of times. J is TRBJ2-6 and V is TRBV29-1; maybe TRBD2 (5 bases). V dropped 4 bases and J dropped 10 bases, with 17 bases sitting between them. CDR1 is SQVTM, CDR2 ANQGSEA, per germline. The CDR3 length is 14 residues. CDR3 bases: TGCAGCGTTGCCGAGGGTGGCCGGGTTAACGTCCTGACTTTC. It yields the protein CSVAEGGRVNVLTF.

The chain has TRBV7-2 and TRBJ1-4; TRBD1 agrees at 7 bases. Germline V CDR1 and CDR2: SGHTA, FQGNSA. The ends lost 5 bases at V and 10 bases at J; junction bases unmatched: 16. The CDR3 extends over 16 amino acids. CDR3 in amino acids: CASSLTGQAGIGKLFF. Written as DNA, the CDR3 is TGTGCCAGCAGCCTTACTGGACAGGCCGGGATAGGAAAACTGTTTTTT.

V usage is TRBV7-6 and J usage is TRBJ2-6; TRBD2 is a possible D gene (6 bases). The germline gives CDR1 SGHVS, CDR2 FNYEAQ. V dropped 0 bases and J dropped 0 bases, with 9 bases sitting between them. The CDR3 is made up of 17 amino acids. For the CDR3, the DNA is TGTGCCAGCAGCTTAGCGCACGGGAGCTCTGGGGCCAACGTCCTGACTTTC. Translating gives CASSLAHGSSGANVLTF.

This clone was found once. Here the CDR3 DNA reads TGCGCCAGCAGCCAAGATTCGAGCGGGGGGGCCCTTCGCACAGATACGCAGTATTTT. It specifies CASSQDSSGGALRTDTQYF. The chain couples TRBV4-3 to TRBJ2-3; TRBD2 agrees at 10 bases. Germline V gene lookup returns CDR1 LGHNA and CDR2 YSLEER. J was trimmed by 1 base and V by 0 bases; bases with no gene match: 10. There are 19 residues in the CDR3.

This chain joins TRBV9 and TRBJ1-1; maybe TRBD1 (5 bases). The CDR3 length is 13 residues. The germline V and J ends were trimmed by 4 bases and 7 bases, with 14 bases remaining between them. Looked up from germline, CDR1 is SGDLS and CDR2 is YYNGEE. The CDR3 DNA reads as TGTGCCAGCAGCTCCGACCCGGGGGGTGAAGCTTTCTTT. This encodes CASSSDPGGEAFF.

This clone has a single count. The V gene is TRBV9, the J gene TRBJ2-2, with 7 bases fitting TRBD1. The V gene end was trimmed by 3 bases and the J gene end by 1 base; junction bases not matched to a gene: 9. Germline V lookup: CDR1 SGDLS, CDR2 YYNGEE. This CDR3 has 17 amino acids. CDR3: CASSGHKGAGNTGELFF. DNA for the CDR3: TGTGCCAGCAGCGGACATAAGGGGGCGGGGAACACCGGGGAGCTGTTTTTT.

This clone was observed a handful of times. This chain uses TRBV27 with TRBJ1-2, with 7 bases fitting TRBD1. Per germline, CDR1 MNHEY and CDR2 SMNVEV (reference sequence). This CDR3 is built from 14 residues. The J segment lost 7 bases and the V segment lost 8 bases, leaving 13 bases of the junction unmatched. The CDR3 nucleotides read TGTGCCAGCTCCCGGACAGGCTCCCGTCCTGGCTACACCTTC. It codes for CASSRTGSRPGYTF.

CDR3 nucleotides: TGCAGTGCGAGGGCCCCAACTGAAGCTTTCTTT. Encoded protein: CSARAPTEAFF. The chain uses TRBV20-1 and TRBJ1-1; D is uncertain. The CDR3 is made up of 11 amino acids. Germline lookup yields CDR1 DFQATT and CDR2 SNEGSKA (reference sequence). V was trimmed by 6 bases and J by 5 bases, leaving 10 bases between them.

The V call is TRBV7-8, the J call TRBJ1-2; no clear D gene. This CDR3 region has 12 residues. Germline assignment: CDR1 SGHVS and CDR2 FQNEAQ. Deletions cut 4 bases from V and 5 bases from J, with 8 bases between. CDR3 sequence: CASSSHSYGYTF. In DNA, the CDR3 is TGTGCCAGCAGCTCCCACTCGTATGGCTACACCTTC. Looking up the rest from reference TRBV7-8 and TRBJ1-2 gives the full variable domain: GAGVSQSPRYKVAKRGQDVALRCDPISGHVSLFWYQQALGQGPEFLTYFQNEAQLDKSGLPSDRFFAERPEGSVSTLKIQRTQQEDSAVYLCASSSHSYGYTFGSGTRLTVV.

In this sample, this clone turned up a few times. Here the CDR3 reads CAWKKGLAGSDTQYF. CDR3 nucleotides: TGTGCCTGGAAAAAGGGACTAGCGGGGTCAGATACGCAGTATTTT. V gene TRBV30 combines with J gene TRBJ2-3; 13 bases align to TRBD2. CDR3 length: 15 amino acids. Germline trimming cut 4 bases from V and 4 bases from J; bases unmatched to any gene: 5. The V gene's germline CDR1 is GTSNPN and CDR2 SVGIG (reference sequence).

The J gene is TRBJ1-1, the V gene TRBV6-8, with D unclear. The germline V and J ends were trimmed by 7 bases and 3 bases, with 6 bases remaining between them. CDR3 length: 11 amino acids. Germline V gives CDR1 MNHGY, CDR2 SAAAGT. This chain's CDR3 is CASTRYTEAFF. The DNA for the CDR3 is TGTGCCAGCACCCGGTACACTGAAGCTTTCTTT.

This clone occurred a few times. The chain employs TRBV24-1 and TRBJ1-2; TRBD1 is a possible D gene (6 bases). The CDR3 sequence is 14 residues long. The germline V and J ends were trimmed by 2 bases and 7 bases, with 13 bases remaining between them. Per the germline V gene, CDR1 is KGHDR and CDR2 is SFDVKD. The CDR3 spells CATSDYTGMRGYTF. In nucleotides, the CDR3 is TGTGCCACCAGTGATTATACAGGGATGCGTGGCTACACCTTC.

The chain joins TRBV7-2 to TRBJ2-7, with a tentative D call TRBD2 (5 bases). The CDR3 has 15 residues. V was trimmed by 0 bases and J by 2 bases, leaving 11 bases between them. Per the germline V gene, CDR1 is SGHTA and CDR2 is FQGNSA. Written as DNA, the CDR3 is TGTGCCAGCAGCTTAGCAAGTGGGAGCGCCTACGAGCAGTACTTC. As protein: CASSLASGSAYEQYF.

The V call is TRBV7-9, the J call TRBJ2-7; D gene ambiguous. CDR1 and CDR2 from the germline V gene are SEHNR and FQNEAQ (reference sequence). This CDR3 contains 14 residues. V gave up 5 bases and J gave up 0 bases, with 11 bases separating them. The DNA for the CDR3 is TGTGCCAGCAGCACCCGAGTGAGCTCCTACGAGCAGTACTTC. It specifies CASSTRVSSYEQYF.

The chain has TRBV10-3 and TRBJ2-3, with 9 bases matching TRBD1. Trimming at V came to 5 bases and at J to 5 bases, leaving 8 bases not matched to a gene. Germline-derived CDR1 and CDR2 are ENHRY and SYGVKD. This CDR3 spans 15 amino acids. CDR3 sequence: CAISSTGGAKDTQYF. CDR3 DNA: TGTGCCATCAGTTCCACAGGGGGCGCAAAAGATACGCAGTATTTT.